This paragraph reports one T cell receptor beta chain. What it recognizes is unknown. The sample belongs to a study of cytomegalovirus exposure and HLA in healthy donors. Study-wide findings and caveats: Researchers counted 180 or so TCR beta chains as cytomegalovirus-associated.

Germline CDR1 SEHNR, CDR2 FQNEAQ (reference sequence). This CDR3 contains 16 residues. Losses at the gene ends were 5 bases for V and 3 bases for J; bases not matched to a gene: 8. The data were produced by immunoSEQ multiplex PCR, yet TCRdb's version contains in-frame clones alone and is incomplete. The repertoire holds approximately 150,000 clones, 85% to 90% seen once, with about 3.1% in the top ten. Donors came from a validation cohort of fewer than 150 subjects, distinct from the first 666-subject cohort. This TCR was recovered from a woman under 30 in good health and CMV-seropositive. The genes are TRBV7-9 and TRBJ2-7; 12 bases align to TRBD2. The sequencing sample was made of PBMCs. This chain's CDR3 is CASSQRSSGRDYEQYF. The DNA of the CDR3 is TGTGCCAGCAGCCAGAGGTCTAGCGGGAGGGACTACGAGCAGTACTTC.